This TCR beta chain was captured by sequencing in a study of blood T cell repertoires in COVID-19. On the study more broadly: Some COVID-19 samples were acute and others convalescent; all came from the United States, Italy and Spain. PBMCs, B-cell-depleted T cells, or T cells provided the cDNA or gDNA that made up the material.

Original data processing: From reference gene primer amplification, estimates of nucleated cell counts were derived. Profiled with immunoSEQ multiplex PCR; TCRdb holds only in-frame clones, not every one. V and J calls and clone size are copied from that table; D and trimming were computed from the DNA. The table has about 38,000 clones, 90% to 95% seen once. The germline gives CDR1 MNHEY, CDR2 SVGAGI. CDR3 size: 15 residues. The V gene end was trimmed by 0 bases and the J gene end by 4 bases; junction bases not matched to a gene: 3. The sequenced material came from peripheral blood. This receptor was obtained from a human donor with active COVID-19. The donor label of this sample is uncertain. The chain employs TRBV6-5 and TRBJ2-7, with 10 bases lining up with TRBD1. CDR3: CASSYSDRGLYEQYF. CDR3 nucleotides: TGTGCCAGCAGTTACTCGGACAGGGGGTTGTACGAGCAGTACTTC.